What follows describes a single T cell receptor beta chain. The antigen remains undetermined. This sample is drawn from a study of blood T cells in healthy people across ages. Regarding the study as a whole: Aged donors had fewer naive CD4+ cells and lower diversity than long-lived donors.

A second PCR, run for roughly 7 to 11 cycles, used a sample-barcoded 5' primer plus a J-beta primer mix. Each CDR3 protein is one row after TCRdb ran MiXCR on the 5' RACE reads. The sample consists of over a million distinct CDR3 sequences, approximately 25% of them appearing once. CDR3 length: 17 residues. Trimming pared 4 bases from V and 1 base from J, leaving 19 bases between. Germline V CDR1 and CDR2: SGHRS, YFSETQ. The same data also went into a second study, on T cells of mothers and their children. Turning to that study: Reads recorded for TCR beta CDR3 numbered over 9.5 million per mother and several million per child. There were no persistent microchimeric T cell clones detected.

This sequence was found in a girl aged 2 to 10 in good health. The sample taken for sequencing was blood. The chain employs TRBV5-1 and TRBJ2-3; tentatively, D is TRBD1 (6 bases). CDR3 nucleotides: TGCGCCAGCAGCACCGACCCACAGGGAAGGGGCACAGATACGCAGTATTTT. It is translated as CASSTDPQGRGTDTQYF.